This T cell receptor (beta chain) derives from a study of vaccination and CD4 T cells after COVID-19. Study in general: Recovered patients in the cohort numbered six men and four women, two of them Hispanic.

Noted treatment: approximately 9-day PBMC culture with coronavirus spike peptide pools or control peptides (ViraFEST assay). ViraFEST enlarged antigen-specific T cell populations with peptide pools and afterwards sequenced TCRs. CD4+ T cells that had been cultured provided DNA sequenced with the Oncomine TCR Beta short-read assay. Each CDR3 protein gets one entry after TCRdb re-called the PCR reads with MiXCR. The sample records 9,500 to 15,000 distinct CDR3 sequences, 50% to 55% being singletons. This clonotype has just a few counts. The antigen is undetermined. The CDR3 extends over 11 amino acids. CDR1 and CDR2 from the germline V gene are GTSNPN and SVGIG (reference sequence). The V gene lost 5 bases and the J gene lost 15 bases, with 17 bases spanning the gap.

The V and J genes are TRBV30 and TRBJ2-4, with D perhaps given as TRBD1 or TRBD2 (5 bases each). Sequenced here: cultured CD4+ T cells from blood, sampled after SARS-CoV-2 vaccination. This receptor was obtained from a human donor with COVID-19. CDR3 in amino acids: CAWGALGVLYF. The DNA of the CDR3 is TGTGCCTGGGGGGCCCTGGGGGTTCTGTACTTC.